Presented here are 20 T cell receptor beta chains from one specimen sequenced in a study of human T cells and chemical hapten exposure. The time point: pre-sensitization, week 0. Sample treatment: therapeutic diphenylcyclopropenone sensitization with weekly scalp DPC. Via MiXCR, TCRdb re-called the RACE reads, giving one row per CDR3 protein. The data contain roughly 380,000 distinct CDR3 sequences, 4.5% to 5.5% of them singletons. The sample consisted of whole blood, taken in connection with sensitization to the hapten diphenylcyclopropenone (DPC). The receptors originated from a woman aged 45-60 years with alopecia areata. Some clones in this sample may be carry-over from other donors' samples.

At least ten counts were recorded for this clonotype. The chain employs TRBV12-3 or TRBV12-4 and TRBJ2-3; 8 bases are a match to TRBD2. J was trimmed by 1 base and V by 6 bases; bases with no gene match: 3. The CDR3 is made up of 14 amino acids. In DNA, the CDR3 is TGTGCCAGCAGCCGGACTAGCCGCACAGATACGCAGTATTTT. Encoded protein: CASSRTSRTDTQYF.

This clonotype was recorded at least ten times. The chain recombines TRBV7-3 with TRBJ2-5; D may be TRBD2 (6 bases). Trimming took 3 bases from V and 4 from J, leaving 12 bases between them. There are 14 residues in the CDR3. Germline CDR1 reads SGHTA; CDR2 reads FQGTGA. The CDR3 protein is CASSLGGMGETQYF. The CDR3 DNA sequence: TGTGCCAGCAGCTTGGGAGGAATGGGAGAGACCCAGTACTTC.

The rearrangement joins TRBV28 to TRBJ2-7; 15 bases map to TRBD2. V trimming: 3 bases; J trimming: 5 bases; junction bases outside the gene matches: 5. CDR1 and CDR2 (germline): MDHEN, SYDVKM. The CDR3 covers 16 residues. CDR3: CASSFRTSGRVNEQYF. The DNA of the CDR3 is TGTGCCAGCAGTTTCCGGACTAGCGGGAGGGTAAACGAGCAGTACTTC.

This clonotype was counted many times. V is TRBV5-6 and J is TRBJ2-1, with 10 bases aligning to TRBD2. The CDR3 runs 13 residues. Trimming cost V 6 bases and J 10 bases; bases outside gene matches: 7. The germline V gene has CDR1 SGHDT and CDR2 YYEEEE. The CDR3 is CASILLTSGEQFF. The CDR3 DNA reads TGTGCCAGCATCCTCCTGACTAGCGGGGAGCAGTTCTTC.

This clonotype was seen at least ten times. V is TRBV7-6 and J is TRBJ2-1, with 10 positions matching TRBD1. Germline lookup yields CDR1 SGHVS and CDR2 FNYEAQ. The CDR3 spans 14 residues. J was trimmed by 10 bases and V by 1 base; bases with no gene match: 4. The CDR3: CASSLGTGGREQFF. CDR3 sequence (DNA): TGTGCCAGCAGCTTAGGGACAGGGGGACGGGAGCAGTTCTTC.

A word on this clonotype: The junction and the germline gene differ at one end; a read error may be behind it. This chain uses TRBV12-3 or TRBV12-4 with TRBJ1-2, with D perhaps matching TRBD1 (6 bases). The CDR3 spans 14 residues. DNA of the CDR3: TGTGCCAGCAGACAGGGACCGACTAAGTATGGCTACACCTTC. Protein sequence: CASRQGPTKYGYTF.

This clonotype was seen at least ten times. V is TRBV7-8 and J is TRBJ2-3, with TRBD2 matching over 12 bases. CDR1 is SGHVS and CDR2 is FQNEAQ in the germline V gene. The CDR3 covers 18 residues. Germline trimming cut 4 bases from V and 4 bases from J; bases unmatched to any gene: 12. This chain's CDR3 is CASSSSTSGGPLPDTQYF. The CDR3 DNA sequence: TGTGCCAGCAGCTCTTCGACTAGCGGGGGCCCCCTCCCAGATACGCAGTATTTT.

This clonotype was seen at least ten times. The chain uses TRBV5-1 and TRBJ2-5; the match to TRBD1 covers 7 bases. This CDR3 contains 13 residues. The germline gives CDR1 SGHRS, CDR2 YFSETQ. V was pared by 3 bases and J by 4 bases, with 3 bases of the junction left unmatched. CDR3: CASSSTGVETQYF. The CDR3 nucleotides are TGCGCCAGCAGCTCTACAGGGGTAGAGACCCAGTACTTC. Drawing the rest from reference TRBV5-1 and TRBJ2-5, the complete variable domain is KAGVTQTPRYLIKTRGQQVTLSCSPISGHRSVSWYQQTPGQGLQFLFEYFSETQRNKGNFPGRFSGRQFSNSRSEMNVSTLELGDSALYLCASSSTGVETQYFGPGTRLLVL.

At least ten counts were recorded for this clonotype. V and J are TRBV19 and TRBJ2-7, with 10 bases lining up with TRBD1. CDR1 and CDR2 (germline): LNHDA, SQIVND (reference sequence). The junction had 7 bases not matched to a gene; V was cut back by 4 bases and J by 4 bases. This CDR3 has 15 residues. The CDR3 DNA is TGTGCCAGTAGTAGTACCGGACAGGGGGTTTACGAGCAGTACTTC. Translating gives CASSSTGQGVYEQYF.

The sample holds many counts of this clonotype. The chain employs TRBV18 and TRBJ1-1; D unclear. The CDR3 sequence is 17 residues long. Per the germline V gene, CDR1 is KGHSH and CDR2 is LQKENI. Trimming pared 2 bases from V and 0 bases from J, leaving 16 bases between. CDR3: CASSPVGPAPMNTEAFF. CDR3 sequence (DNA): TGTGCCAGCTCACCAGTTGGGCCAGCCCCCATGAACACTGAAGCTTTCTTT.

This clonotype turned up a few times. DNA for the CDR3: TGCAGCGTTCCAGGGGATGGACAGGTCCGAGCCAAAAACATTCAGTACTTC. It yields the protein CSVPGDGQVRAKNIQYF. This rearrangement joins TRBV29-1 to TRBJ2-4; 7 bases fit TRBD1. CDR3 length: 17 residues. The V gene's germline CDR1 is SQVTM and CDR2 ANQGSEA. Trimming cost V 5 bases and J 0 bases; bases outside gene matches: 13.

This clonotype showed up many times. The rearrangement joins TRBV7-2 to TRBJ1-1; D is unclear. This CDR3 contains 14 residues. V lost 1 base and J lost 1, with 7 bases in between. Germline CDR1 SGHTA, CDR2 FQGNSA. The CDR3 coding sequence is TGTGCCAGCAGCTTAGGAAACTCGAACACTGAAGCTTTCTTT. It codes for CASSLGNSNTEAFF.

This clonotype has just a few counts. The CDR3 DNA is TGCGCCAGCAGCCCGACCGATATCCGACAGGGGCCATTCTACGAGCAGTACTTC. Amino acids: CASSPTDIRQGPFYEQYF. This chain joins TRBV4-3 and TRBJ2-7; 8 bases match TRBD1. The germline V gene has CDR1 LGHNA and CDR2 YSLEER. The V segment lost 4 bases and the J segment 3 bases; nucleotides outside the gene matches: 17. The CDR3 is 18 amino acids.

This clonotype was seen many times. The genes are TRBV14 and TRBJ2-7, with 11 bases that match TRBD2. CDR1 is SGHDN and CDR2 is FVKESK in the germline V gene. The CDR3 contains 17 residues. The V and J ends lost 1 base and 4 bases, in that order; junction bases with no gene match: 9. The CDR3, as DNA: TGTGCCAGCAGCCAAGTTTTGTCTAGCGGGGGGATGTACGAGCAGTACTTC. This codes for CASSQVLSSGGMYEQYF.

The V call is TRBV27, the J call TRBJ1-5; 7 bases are a match to TRBD1. The CDR3 totals 15 residues. CDR1 MNHEY and CDR2 SMNVEV come from the germline V gene (reference sequence). V was pared by 7 bases and J by 0 bases, with 6 bases of the junction left unmatched. The CDR3 coding sequence is TGTGCCAGCAAACCGGGACAGATTAGCAATCAGCCCCAGCATTTT. The encoded protein is CASKPGQISNQPQHF.

This clonotype appeared a few times. The CDR3 sequence is CASSFGDRYNSPLHF. The CDR3 DNA sequence: TGTGCCAGCAGTTTTGGGGACAGATATAATTCACCCCTCCACTTT. This chain links TRBV27 with TRBJ1-6, with 7 nucleotides matching TRBD1. CDR1 is MNHEY, CDR2 SMNVEV, per germline (reference sequence). The trim removed 3 bases at V and 4 bases at J, leaving 3 bases unmatched. CDR3 size: 15 residues.

This clonotype has at least ten counts. V is TRBV5-1 and J is TRBJ1-6; perhaps TRBD1 as D (5 bases). CDR1 and CDR2 (germline): SGHRS, YFSETQ. Trimming pared 1 base from V and 8 bases from J, leaving 10 bases between. There are 14 residues in the CDR3. The CDR3 protein is CASSLYARDSPLHF. Written as DNA, the CDR3 is TGCGCCAGCAGCTTGTACGCCAGGGATTCACCCCTCCACTTT.

This clonotype has ten or more counts. This chain joins TRBV29-1 and TRBJ1-1; possibly TRBD1 for D (5 bases). V lost 5 bases and J 4 bases, leaving 8 bases between the germline ends. The CDR3 consists of 11 residues. CDR1 and CDR2 from the germline V gene are SQVTM and ANQGSEA. The CDR3 sequence: CSVWGVTEAFF. The CDR3 nucleotides are TGCAGCGTTTGGGGCGTCACTGAAGCTTTCTTT.

This chain joins TRBV12-3 or TRBV12-4 and TRBJ1-1, with D uncertain. The CDR3 totals 16 residues. The ends were cut back, 1 base at V and 0 bases at J, with 12 bases in the middle. DNA for the CDR3: TGTGCCAGCAGTTTAGATATAGGCGGAGTGAACACTGAAGCTTTCTTT. Translating it yields CASSLDIGGVNTEAFF.

In the case of this clonotype: It may be a read error: a sequence one base away is much more abundant. V is TRBV20-1 and J is TRBJ1-6; a possible D gene is TRBD1 (6 bases). Germline values: CDR1 DFQATT, CDR2 SNEGSKA (reference sequence). The CDR3 loop spans 15 amino acids. Between the trimmed V and J ends, which lost 5 bases and 9 bases, there was a span of 20 bases. CDR3 sequence: CSADAGGQGGSPLHF. The CDR3 DNA is TGCAGTGCTGACGCGGGGGGGCAAGGTGGTTCACCCCTCCACTTT.